This section outlines one TCR beta chain sequence together with its context. Its antigen is currently not known. The input lacks base qualities; no much larger clone sits a single base away. The sample comes from a study of shared clonotypes between healthy human individuals (dated by TCRdb to 2018 to 2021). Background for the entire study: A couple of women and three men aged 18 to 49 years were included in the cohort. To increase sequencing depth and limit assay-specific biases, TCR repertoire library preparation and sequencing were carried out by different laboratories using diverse techniques. Leukapheresis yielded between about 0.94 and 10 billion PBMCs per donor. To estimate repertoire size and how much clonotype sharing occurs between individuals, the study deeply sequenced the blood TCR repertoires of roughly 5 healthy adults. Per donor, three plates each were used for CD4 naive and CD4 memory, two for CD8 naive, and one for CD8 memory.

The junction shows trimming of 6 bases on V and 3 bases on J, plus 9 bases between the germline ends. The cysteine opens and the phenylalanine closes a CDR3 of 13 amino acids. The only DNA kept is the CDR3, 39 bases in frame from the first base. The germline V gene encodes CDR1 ENHRY and CDR2 SYGVKD. TCR CDR3 regions were amplified from genomic DNA by multiplex PCR using the deep immunoSEQ assay. Extracted genomic DNA from each cell subset was distributed evenly across all wells of several immunoSEQ 96-well plates, and each plate was treated as a replicate. Each replicate PCR for sorted subsets received around 200 ng genomic DNA, equal to roughly 30,000 T cell genomes. The purified libraries were quantified using a Qubit 3.0 fluorometer, sized with a Bioanalyzer 2100, and then quantified again using the KAPA Library Quantification kit. A separate single-read 150-cycle Illumina NextSeq 550 flow cell was used to sequence each immunoSEQ 96-well plate. The paper's data handling went like this. The immunoSEQ output contained only junctional sequences without quality scores, so filtering could not match that applied to full-length reads. Sequences were annotated with PyIR, a Python wrapper for IgBLAST v1.9, using IMGT germline references to assign V/J genes and CDR3. Reads were filtered out if the reads had weak V/J assignments (E-value above 1e-6), no CDR3, stop codons, out-of-frame junctions, or ambiguous translated residues. V3J clonotypes were defined as sequences sharing the same inferred V gene, J gene, and CDR3 amino acid sequence. Percentage overlap between repertoires was calculated by dividing the number of shared unique clonotypes by the size of the smaller repertoire. Richness of each repertoire was evaluated using RTK rarefaction, the Chao1 estimator, and Recon v2.1 estimates of unobserved clonotypes. Generation probabilities for all TCRbeta clonotypes obtained by the gDNA method from four donors were computed using OLGA. The immuneACCESS repertoire file appears here via TCRdb, limited to in-frame rearrangements. These files lack a portion of the clones; in checked studies, under half of the deficit traces to unresolved V genes, and the cause of the others is not known. From that table come the V and J calls and clone size; the DNA was used to work out D and trimming. The sample data list some 2,400,000 clones, and around 95% of these were observed just once. Around 0.13% of the sample is held by the ten biggest clonotypes.

Study-level results and caveats: Naive subsets generally had larger estimated clonotype richness than memory subsets did. Even with the large sequencing depth, rarefaction of the sorted-subset datasets indicated that sequencing was incomplete. Because the study included only a small number of donors, the genetic and exposure-history diversity represented was limited. Clonotypes shared by all four sorted-subset donors showed higher generation probabilities than non-shared clonotypes. Sharing across a few donors was observed for around 4.8% of naive CD4, under 4% of naive CD8, over 2% of memory CD4, and about 0.39% of memory CD8 clonotypes. Based on pairwise subsampling, the degree of clonotype sharing among donors was expected to be affected by sequencing depth. Sampling was restricted to blood, and TCR repertoires in tissue are likely to differ from TCR repertoires in blood.

Donors were healthy HIV-negative adults with no recently reported acute infections or vaccinations. Every donor was a Caucasian adult living in Nashville, Tennessee, USA. CD4+ T cells were enriched by magnetic negative selection, after which naive cells were positively selected on CD45RA and the negative fraction was taken as the memory subset. Blood was collected by leukapheresis, and PBMCs were isolated by Ficoll-Histopaque density gradient centrifugation and then cryopreserved in liquid nitrogen vapor phase. Analytical flow cytometry was used to check the purity and quantity of each magnetically sorted T cell population. Genomic DNA was isolated from every sorted fraction and measured by UV absorbance on a Nanodrop 2000c.

The specimen was naive CD4+ T cells sorted from blood. The sample's cell subset or site, from its label and the paper: CD45RA+ positively selected. The chain uses TRBV10-3 and TRBJ1-5, and possibly TRBD1, on 6 matching bases. The sequence derives from a man younger than 35 in good health. The base sequence is TGTGCCATCAGGGACAGTCCCAATCAGCCCCAGCATTTT. Its translation is CAIRDSPNQPQHF.